These T cell receptor beta chains were read from a single sample in a study of blood T cell repertoires in COVID-19. This table comes from immunoSEQ multiplex PCR, and its TCRdb copy is limited to in-frame clones, with some not included. There are about 180,000 clones in the sample; over 75% occur only once, and approximately 9.4% lies in the top ten. The sequenced material came from PBMCs or T cells enriched from blood (not recorded which). The receptors derive from a woman aged 18 to 35 who had recovered from COVID-19. CDR3s include the opening cysteine and the closing phenylalanine or tryptophan. The order of the fields is CDR3 protein, CDR3 DNA, D gene, J gene, clone size, V gene, CDR3 length. The D gene is left open where the match is weak. Clone size is not always given. Where it is, it says once, few, many or a class for expanded clones.

CDR3: CASSQRLRGSGVPDTQYF
DNA: TGTGCCAGCAGCCAACGCCTCCGGGGAAGCGGTGTCCCAGATACGCAGTATTTT
D: -
J: TRBJ2-3
size: -
V: TRBV3-1/TRBV3-2
length: 18

CDR3: CASSIGSRGNSPLHF
DNA: TGTGCCAGTAGTATAGGTTCTCGAGGCAATTCACCCCTCCACTTT
D: -
J: TRBJ1-6
size: -
V: TRBV19
length: 15

CDR3: CASSLNLQENQPQHF
DNA: TGTGCCAGCAGCTTAAATCTACAGGAAAATCAGCCCCAGCATTTT
D: -
J: TRBJ1-5
size: -
V: TRBV7-3
length: 15

CDR3: CSVQDSDGNYGYTF
DNA: TGCAGCGTCCAAGACAGCGACGGGAACTATGGCTACACCTTC
D: -
J: TRBJ1-2
size: -
V: TRBV29-1
length: 14

CDR3: CASSVAGTGVFSDGYTF
DNA: TGTGCCAGCAGCGTAGCCGGGACAGGGGTTTTTTCAGATGGCTACACCTTC
D: TRBD1
J: TRBJ1-2
size: -
V: TRBV9
length: 17

CDR3: CASSPQGAQHQPQHF
DNA: TGTGCCAGCAGCCCCCAGGGGGCTCAACATCAGCCCCAGCATTTT
D: TRBD1
J: TRBJ1-5
size: -
V: TRBV3-1/TRBV3-2
length: 15

CDR3: CASSPTGGQGGYGYTF
DNA: TGTGCCAGTAGTCCCACGGGCGGACAGGGAGGCTATGGCTACACCTTC
D: TRBD1
J: TRBJ1-2
size: -
V: TRBV19
length: 16

CDR3: CASSSSGQNSPEAFF
DNA: TGTGCCAGCAGTTCCTCAGGGCAGAATAGTCCTGAAGCTTTCTTT
D: -
J: TRBJ1-1
size: -
V: TRBV28
length: 15

CDR3: CATTRQGANYGYTF
DNA: TGTGCGACGACCCGACAGGGGGCGAACTATGGCTACACCTTC
D: TRBD1
J: TRBJ1-2
size: -
V: TRBV19
length: 14

CDR3: CASSSGLAGGYNEQFF
DNA: TGTGCCAGCAGTTCTGGACTAGCGGGAGGGTACAATGAGCAGTTCTTC
D: TRBD2
J: TRBJ2-1
size: -
V: TRBV6-5
length: 16

CDR3: CAPLGPGATGGTQHF
DNA: TGTGCCCCGCTGGGCCCAGGGGCCACCGGGGGGACCCAGCATTTT
D: -
J: TRBJ1-5
size: -
V: TRBV15
length: 15

CDR3: CASSFRDTGYTF
DNA: TGCGCCAGCAGTTTCCGGGATACTGGCTACACCTTC
D: -
J: TRBJ1-2
size: -
V: TRBV10-2
length: 12

CDR3: CASSSGQGKAFF
DNA: TGTGCCAGCAGTTCCGGACAGGGAAAAGCTTTCTTT
D: TRBD1
J: TRBJ1-1
size: once
V: TRBV27
length: 12

CDR3: CASSLALGTASSYNSPLHF
DNA: TGTGCCAGCAGCTTAGCGCTAGGGACAGCTAGCTCCTATAATTCACCCCTCCACTTT
D: TRBD1
J: TRBJ1-6
size: once
V: TRBV7-8
length: 19

CDR3: CASSAPGGFYEQFF
DNA: TGTGCCAGCAGCGCGCCCGGGGGGTTCTATGAGCAGTTCTTC
D: TRBD2
J: TRBJ2-1
size: -
V: TRBV9
length: 14

CDR3: CASSNSSGGSYGYTF
DNA: TGTGCCAGTAGTAACTCCTCAGGGGGCAGCTATGGCTACACCTTC
D: TRBD1
J: TRBJ1-2
size: -
V: TRBV19
length: 15

CDR3: CASSSAPGQKLFF
DNA: TGTGCCAGCAGCTCTGCCCCAGGTCAAAAACTGTTTTTT
D: -
J: TRBJ1-4
size: -
V: TRBV7-3
length: 13